The entry below describes one T cell receptor (beta chain). Antigen unknown. This entry comes from a study of cytomegalovirus exposure and HLA in healthy donors. Study-level results: According to a subsequent analysis, TCR clusters from the first cohort were inclined to appear together in the roughly 120 validation repertoires.

Assay used: immunoSEQ multiplex PCR; TCRdb lists only in-frame clones, some missing. The table has fewer than 100,000 clones, roughly 90% seen once. From germline, CDR1 is SGHRS and CDR2 YFSETQ. J was trimmed by 8 bases and V by 4 bases; bases with no gene match: 4. The length of the CDR3 is 14 residues. This chain links TRBV5-1 with TRBJ1-4, with TRBD1 matching 11 bases. The sequence came from a young man in good health and CMV-seronegative. The sample was PBMCs. CDR3 in amino acids: CASSPGDRGEKLFF. DNA of the CDR3: TGCGCCAGCAGCCCGGGGGACAGGGGGGAAAAACTGTTTTTT. Drawing the rest from reference TRBV5-1 and TRBJ1-4, the complete variable domain is KAGVTQTPRYLIKTRGQQVTLSCSPISGHRSVSWYQQTPGQGLQFLFEYFSETQRNKGNFPGRFSGRQFSNSRSEMNVSTLELGDSALYLCASSPGDRGEKLFFGSGTQLSVL.